The rows below give T cell receptor beta chains drawn from one sample of a study of cytomegalovirus exposure and HLA in healthy donors. Assay: immunoSEQ multiplex PCR; the TCRdb copy retains only in-frame clones and omits some. This repertoire shows roughly 100,000 clones, almost 70% found once; its top ten account for more than 2.5%. Sequenced sample: PBMCs. These receptor sequences come from a man between 25 and 39 years old in good health and CMV-seronegative. Both conserved end residues are part of each CDR3. The D gene is left open where the match is weak. Size is stated for part of the rows, as once, few or many counts, or as a class when the clone is expanded.

d_gene	v_gene	abundance	j_gene	CDR3aa	CDR3nt
-	TRBV4-3	-	TRBJ2-5	CASSQDRSPPGVTQYF	TGCGCCAGCAGCCAAGATCGGTCTCCCCCCGGGGTGACCCAGTACTTC
TRBD1	TRBV7-9	-	TRBJ1-5	CASSQGGSNQPQHF	TGTGCCAGCAGTCAAGGGGGCTCCAATCAGCCCCAGCATTTT
TRBD1	TRBV10-2	once	TRBJ2-7	CASSLGGGTGSYEQYF	TGCGCCAGCAGCCTAGGGGGCGGGACAGGGTCTTACGAGCAGTACTTC
-	TRBV20-1	-	TRBJ2-7	CSATSGDKKYF	TGCAGTGCTACCAGCGGGGACAAGAAGTACTTC
TRBD1	TRBV4-3	-	TRBJ2-4	CASSQVRQGMLQYF	TGCGCCAGCAGCCAAGTACGACAGGGAATGCTACAGTACTTC
-	TRBV19	-	TRBJ1-3	CASSLAVSGNTIYF	TGTGCCAGTAGTCTGGCTGTCTCTGGAAACACCATATATTTT
TRBD2	TRBV7-2	-	TRBJ2-1	CASSLAERGGRAGVYNEQFF	TGTGCCAGCAGCTTAGCTGAGCGGGGCGGGAGAGCGGGGGTCTACAATGAGCAGTTCTTC
-	TRBV6-1	-	TRBJ1-1	CASTTGLNTEAFF	TGTGCCAGCACTACAGGGCTGAACACTGAAGCTTTCTTT
TRBD1	TRBV5-6	few	TRBJ1-1	CASSLGGWNTEAFF	TGTGCCAGCAGCCTAGGGGGCTGGAACACTGAAGCTTTCTTT
TRBD1	TRBV18	once	TRBJ1-2	CASSPGQVYGYTF	TGTGCCAGCTCACCTGGACAGGTTTATGGCTACACCTTC
-	TRBV5-1	few	TRBJ1-4	CASSEQGNEKLFF	TGCGCCAGCAGCGAACAGGGAAATGAAAAACTGTTTTTT
TRBD2	TRBV18	-	TRBJ2-1	CASSPLAGVGNEQFF	TGTGCCAGCTCACCACTAGCGGGAGTTGGCAATGAGCAGTTCTTC
TRBD1	TRBV9	-	TRBJ1-1	CASSVVGLGTGANTEAFF	TGTGCCAGCAGCGTAGTAGGTCTGGGGACAGGAGCTAACACTGAAGCTTTCTTT
TRBD2	TRBV6-6	-	TRBJ2-7	CASTGTSGASYEQYF	TGTGCCAGCACCGGAACTAGCGGGGCCTCTTACGAGCAGTACTTC
-	TRBV4-3	-	TRBJ2-1	CASSQTAGRDNEQFF	TGCGCCAGCAGCCAAACGGCGGGCCGAGACAATGAGCAGTTCTTC
TRBD1	TRBV4-2	few	TRBJ2-1	CASSYATGMGDNEQFF	TGTGCCAGCAGCTACGCGACAGGGATGGGAGACAATGAGCAGTTCTTC
TRBD1	TRBV2	-	TRBJ2-7	CASSEGTGISYEQYF	TGTGCCAGCAGTGAAGGGACAGGGATTTCCTACGAGCAGTACTTC
TRBD1	TRBV7-9	once	TRBJ2-7	CASSFRDSPYEQYF	TGTGCCAGCAGCTTCCGGGACAGCCCCTACGAGCAGTACTTC
-	TRBV7-2	-	TRBJ2-3	CASSLFAGTDTQYF	TGTGCCAGCAGCTTATTCGCGGGCACAGATACGCAGTATTTT
-	TRBV6-1	few	TRBJ1-1	CASILRVNAFF	TGTGCCAGCATTCTCAGGGTGAACGCTTTCTTT